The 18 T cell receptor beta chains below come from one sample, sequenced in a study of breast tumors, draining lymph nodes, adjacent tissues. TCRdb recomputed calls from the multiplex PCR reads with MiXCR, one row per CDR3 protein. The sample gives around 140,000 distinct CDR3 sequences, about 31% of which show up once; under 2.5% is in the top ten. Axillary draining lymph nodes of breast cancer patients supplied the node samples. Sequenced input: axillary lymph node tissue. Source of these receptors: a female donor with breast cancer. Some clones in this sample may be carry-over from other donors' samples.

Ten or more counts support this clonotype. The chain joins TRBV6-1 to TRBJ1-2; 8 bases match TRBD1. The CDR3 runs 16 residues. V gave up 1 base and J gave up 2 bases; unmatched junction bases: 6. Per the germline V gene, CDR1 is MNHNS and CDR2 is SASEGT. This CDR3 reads CASSEVLTGGNYGYTF. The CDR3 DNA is TGTGCCAGCAGTGAAGTTCTAACAGGGGGGAACTATGGCTACACCTTC.

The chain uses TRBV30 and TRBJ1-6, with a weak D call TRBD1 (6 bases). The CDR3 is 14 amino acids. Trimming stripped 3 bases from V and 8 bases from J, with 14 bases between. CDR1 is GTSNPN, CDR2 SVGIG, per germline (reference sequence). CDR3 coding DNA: TGTGCCTGGAGGCGTGTGGGGGCGGATTCACCCCTCCACTTT. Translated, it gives CAWRRVGADSPLHF.

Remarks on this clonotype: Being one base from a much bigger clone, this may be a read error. The CDR3 DNA reads TGTGCCAGCGGACCCGGGACAGGGGTGACAGATACGCAGTATTTT. This gives the protein CASGPGTGVTDTQYF. The genes are TRBV6-1 and TRBJ2-3, with 10 bases matching TRBD1. CDR1 is MNHNS and CDR2 is SASEGT in the germline V gene. V dropped 8 bases and J dropped 3; count of bases not matched to a gene: 8. CDR3 length: 15 residues.

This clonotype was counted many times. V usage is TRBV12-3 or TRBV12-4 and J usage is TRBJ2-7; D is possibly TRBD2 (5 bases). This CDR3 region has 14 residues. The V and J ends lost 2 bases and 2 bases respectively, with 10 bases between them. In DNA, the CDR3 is TGTGCCAGCAGTTTATTCGAGGGCCCCTACGAGCAGTACTTC. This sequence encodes CASSLFEGPYEQYF.

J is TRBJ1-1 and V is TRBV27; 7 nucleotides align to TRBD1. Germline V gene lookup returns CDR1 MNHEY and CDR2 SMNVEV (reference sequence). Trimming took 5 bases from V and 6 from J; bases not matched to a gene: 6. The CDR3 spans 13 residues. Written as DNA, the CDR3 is TGTGCCAGCAGTCAACAGGGGAGGGCTGAAGCTTTCTTT. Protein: CASSQQGRAEAFF.

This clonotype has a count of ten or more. CDR3: CASSSQTQGHSGNTIYF. The DNA for the CDR3 is TGTGCCAGCAGCTCGCAGACCCAGGGCCACTCTGGAAACACCATATATTTT. The chain is built from TRBV7-2 and TRBJ1-3; D might be TRBD1 (5 bases). Between the trimmed V and J ends, which lost 4 bases and 0 bases, there was a span of 16 bases. The CDR3 is 17 amino acids. Germline lookup yields CDR1 SGHTA and CDR2 FQGNSA. Full variable domain (missing parts from reference TRBV7-2 and TRBJ1-3): GAGVSQSPSNKVTEKGKDVELRCDPISGHTALYWYRQSLGQGLEFLIYFQGNSAPDKSGLPSDRFSAERTGGSVSTLTIQRTQQEDSAVYLCASSSQTQGHSGNTIYFGEGSWLTVV.

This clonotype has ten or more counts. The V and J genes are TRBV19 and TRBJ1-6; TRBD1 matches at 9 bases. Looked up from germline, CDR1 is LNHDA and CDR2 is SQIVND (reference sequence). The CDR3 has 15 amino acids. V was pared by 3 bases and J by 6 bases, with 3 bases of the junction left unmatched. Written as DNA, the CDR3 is TGTGCCAGTAGTATGGGGACAGGGATTAATTCACCCCTCCACTTT. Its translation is CASSMGTGINSPLHF.

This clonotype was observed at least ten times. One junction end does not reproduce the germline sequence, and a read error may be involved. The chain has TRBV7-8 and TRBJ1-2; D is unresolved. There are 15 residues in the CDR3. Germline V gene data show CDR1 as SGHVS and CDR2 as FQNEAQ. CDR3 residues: CATFTQSRENYGYPF. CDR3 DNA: TGTGCTACCTTCACACAGTCGAGAGAAAACTATGGCTACCCCTTC. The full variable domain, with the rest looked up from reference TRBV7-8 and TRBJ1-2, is GAGVSQSPRYKVAKRGQDVALRCDPISGHVSLFWYQQALGQGPEFLTYFQNEAQLDKSGLPSDRFFAERPEGSVSTLKIQRTQQEDSAVYLCATFTQSRENYGYPFGSGTRLTVV.

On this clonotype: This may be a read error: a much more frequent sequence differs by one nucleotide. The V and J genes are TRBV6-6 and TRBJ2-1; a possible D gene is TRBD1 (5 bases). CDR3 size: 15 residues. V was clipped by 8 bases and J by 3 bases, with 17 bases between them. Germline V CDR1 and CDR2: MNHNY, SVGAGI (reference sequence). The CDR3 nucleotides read TGTGCCAGCTCACCGGTTGGGGCCTACTACAATGAGCAGTTCTTC. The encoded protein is CASSPVGAYYNEQFF.

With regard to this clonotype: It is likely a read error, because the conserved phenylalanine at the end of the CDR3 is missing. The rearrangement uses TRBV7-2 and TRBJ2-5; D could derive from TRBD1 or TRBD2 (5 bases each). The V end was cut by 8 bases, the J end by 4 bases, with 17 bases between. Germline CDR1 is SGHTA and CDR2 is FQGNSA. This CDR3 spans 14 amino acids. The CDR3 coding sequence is TGTGCCAGCGGCTCCTTAGAGGGGTTAGAGACCCAGTACCTC. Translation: CASGSLEGLETQYL.

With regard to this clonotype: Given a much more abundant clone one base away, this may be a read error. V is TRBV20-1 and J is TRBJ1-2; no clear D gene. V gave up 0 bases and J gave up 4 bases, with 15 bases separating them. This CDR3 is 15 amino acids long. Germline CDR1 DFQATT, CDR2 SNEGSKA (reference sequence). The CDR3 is CSARDPRPVTYGYTF. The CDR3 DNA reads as TGCAGTGCTAGAGATCCGAGACCCGTAACCTATGGCTACACCTTC.

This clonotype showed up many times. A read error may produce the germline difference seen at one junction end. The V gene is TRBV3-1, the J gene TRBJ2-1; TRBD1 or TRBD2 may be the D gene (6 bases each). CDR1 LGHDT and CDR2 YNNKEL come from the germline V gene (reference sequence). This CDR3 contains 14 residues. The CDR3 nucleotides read TGTGCCAGCAGCCTGGCTCATATGGGGGGCGCTCCGATCTTC. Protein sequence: CASSLAHMGGAPIF.

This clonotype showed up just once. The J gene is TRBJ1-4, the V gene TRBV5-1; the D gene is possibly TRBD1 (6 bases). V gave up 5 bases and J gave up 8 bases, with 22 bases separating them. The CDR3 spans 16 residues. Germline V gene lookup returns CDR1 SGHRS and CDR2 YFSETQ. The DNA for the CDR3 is TGCGCCAGCAGTCCGCGCCTTGAGACAGGCGGCGAAAAACTGTTTTTT. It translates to CASSPRLETGGEKLFF.

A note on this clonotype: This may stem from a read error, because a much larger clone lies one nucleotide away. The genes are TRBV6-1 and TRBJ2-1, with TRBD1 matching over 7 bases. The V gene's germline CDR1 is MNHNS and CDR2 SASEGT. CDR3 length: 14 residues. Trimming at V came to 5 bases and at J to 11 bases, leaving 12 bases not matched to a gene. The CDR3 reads CASSQVGTARKQFF. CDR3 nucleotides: TGTGCCAGCAGTCAAGTAGGGACAGCAAGGAAGCAGTTCTTC.

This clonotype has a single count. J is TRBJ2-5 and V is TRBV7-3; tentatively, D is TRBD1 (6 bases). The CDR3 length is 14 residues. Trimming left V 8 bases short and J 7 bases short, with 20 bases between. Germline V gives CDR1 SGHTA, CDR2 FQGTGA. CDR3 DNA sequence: TGTGCCAGCTGCTCCATGGACGCGACAGGGACCCAGTACTTC. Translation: CASCSMDATGTQYF.

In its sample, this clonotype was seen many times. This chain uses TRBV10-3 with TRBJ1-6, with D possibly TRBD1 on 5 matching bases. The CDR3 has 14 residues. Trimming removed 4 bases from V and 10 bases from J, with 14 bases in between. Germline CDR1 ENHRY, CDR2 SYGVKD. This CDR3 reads CAISVGGVGSPLHF. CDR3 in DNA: TGTGCCATCAGTGTAGGAGGGGTGGGATCACCCCTCCACTTT.

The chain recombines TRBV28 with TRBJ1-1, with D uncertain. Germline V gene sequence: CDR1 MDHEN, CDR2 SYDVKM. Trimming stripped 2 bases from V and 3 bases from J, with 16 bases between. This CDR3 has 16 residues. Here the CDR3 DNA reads TGTGCCAGCAGTTTAGGGCTGGGAGTACTCTACACTGAAGCTTTCTTT. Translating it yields CASSLGLGVLYTEAFF.

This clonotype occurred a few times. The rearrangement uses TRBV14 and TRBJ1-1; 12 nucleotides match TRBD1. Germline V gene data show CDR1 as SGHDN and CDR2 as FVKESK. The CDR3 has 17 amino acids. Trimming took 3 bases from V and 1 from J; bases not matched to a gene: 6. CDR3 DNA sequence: TGTGCCAGCAGCCACGGGACAGGGGGCTTATCGAACACTGAAGCTTTCTTT. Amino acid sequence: CASSHGTGGLSNTEAFF.